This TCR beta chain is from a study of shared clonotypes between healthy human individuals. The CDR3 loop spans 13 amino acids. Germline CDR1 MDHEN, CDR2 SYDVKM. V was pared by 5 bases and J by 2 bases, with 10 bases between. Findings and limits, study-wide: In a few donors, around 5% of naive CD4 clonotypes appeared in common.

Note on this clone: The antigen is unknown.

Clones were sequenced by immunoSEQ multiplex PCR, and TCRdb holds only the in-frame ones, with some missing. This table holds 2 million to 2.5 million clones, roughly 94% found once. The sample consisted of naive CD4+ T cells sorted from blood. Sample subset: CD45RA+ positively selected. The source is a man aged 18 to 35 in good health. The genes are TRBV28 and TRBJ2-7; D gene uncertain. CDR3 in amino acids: CASSPQAPYEQYF. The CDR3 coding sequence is TGTGCCAGCAGTCCTCAAGCTCCCTACGAGCAGTACTTC. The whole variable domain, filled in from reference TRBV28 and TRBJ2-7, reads DVKVTQSSRYLVKRTGEKVFLECVQDMDHENMFWYRQDPGLGLRLIYFSYDVKMKEKGDIPEGYSVSREKKERFSLILESASTNQTSMYLCASSPQAPYEQYFGPGTRLTVT.